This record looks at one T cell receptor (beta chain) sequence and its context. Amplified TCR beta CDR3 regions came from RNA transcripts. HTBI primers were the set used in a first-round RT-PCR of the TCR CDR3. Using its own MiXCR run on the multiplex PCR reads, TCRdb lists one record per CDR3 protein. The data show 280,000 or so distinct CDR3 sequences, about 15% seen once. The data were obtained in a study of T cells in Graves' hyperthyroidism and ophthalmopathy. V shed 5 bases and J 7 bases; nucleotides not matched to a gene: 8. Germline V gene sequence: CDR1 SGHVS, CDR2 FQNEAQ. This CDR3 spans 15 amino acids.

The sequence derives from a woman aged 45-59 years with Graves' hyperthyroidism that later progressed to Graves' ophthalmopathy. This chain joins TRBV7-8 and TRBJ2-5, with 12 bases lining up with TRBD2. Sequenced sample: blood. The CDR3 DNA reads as TGTGCCAGCAGCGGCGCTAGCGGGAGGGTTACGACCCAGTACTTC. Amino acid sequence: CASSGASGRVTTQYF. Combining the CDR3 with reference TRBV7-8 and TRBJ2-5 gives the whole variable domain GAGVSQSPRYKVAKRGQDVALRCDPISGHVSLFWYQQALGQGPEFLTYFQNEAQLDKSGLPSDRFFAERPEGSVSTLKIQRTQQEDSAVYLCASSGASGRVTTQYFGPGTRLLVL.